This T cell receptor (beta chain) stems from a study of blood T cells in healthy people across ages. Points from the study as a whole: The unknown donor CMV status may have confounded expanded clonotype changes.

Comment on this clonotype: Its matching antigen is unknown.

Primed by a sample-barcoded 5' primer and a J-beta primer mix, a second PCR proceeded for about 6 to 11 cycles. TCRdb analysed the 5' RACE reads with MiXCR anew, one entry per CDR3 protein. The sample gives roughly 2 million distinct CDR3 sequences, approximately 50% of which show up once; around 2.1% is in the top ten. The V end lost 4 bases, the J end lost 5 bases, and 17 bases lay between the germline ends. Looked up from germline, CDR1 is MDHEN and CDR2 is SYDVKM. This CDR3 is built from 15 residues. The receptor comes from a woman aged 40 to 49 in good health. Sequenced material: blood. The chain combines TRBV28 with TRBJ2-5; tentative D call: TRBD2 (6 bases). This CDR3 reads CASSSGVGQIETQYF. The CDR3 bases are TGTGCCAGCAGTTCGGGGGTCGGCCAGATCGAGACCCAGTACTTC.